This T cell receptor (beta chain) came from a study of tumor-infiltrating lymphocytes in primary liver carcinoma. The CDR3 is 13 residues long. CDR1 is SGHAT and CDR2 is FQDESV in the germline V gene (reference sequence). The V and J ends lost 6 bases and 6 bases respectively, with 12 bases between them. Using a constant-region primer together with ProtoScript II reverse transcriptase, TCR beta cDNA was made from around 500 ng of total RNA. Slightly modified ARM-PCR, run as three nested multiplex PCR rounds, produced the TCR beta libraries. Each of the first two PCR rounds ran approximately 10 cycles with TRBV1-TRBV30 forward and C-beta reverse primers. TCRdb reanalysed the multiplex PCR reads using MiXCR and keeps one entry per CDR3 protein. The sample includes 300,000 to 400,000 distinct CDR3 sequences, approximately 65% of them seen just once. This clonotype was counted many times. Germline DNA was also extracted, while the blood RNA originated from unsorted whole blood.

Sequencing used peripheral blood. The chain joins TRBV11-1 to TRBJ2-1; weak D call: TRBD1 (6 bases). The sequence derives from a man in his forties with primary liver carcinoma and hepatitis B virus infection. The CDR3 nucleotides are TGTGCCAGCAGATTGACAGGTACCAATGAGCAGTTCTTC. It codes for CASRLTGTNEQFF.